This T cell receptor beta chain was observed in a study of beta chain features in type 1 diabetes. General study findings and limits: A greater similarity of naive, central memory and Treg TCRB repertoires was seen among patients than among healthy donors. Type 1 diabetes patients had fewer VDJ junction insertions and more deletions. There was no resolution here of whether HLA type influences TCRB rearrangement.

Between the trimmed V and J ends, which lost 2 bases and 2 bases, there was a span of 12 bases. The CDR3 is 15 amino acids. Per germline, CDR1 MNHEY and CDR2 SVGAGI. Every isolated RNA sample was fully reverse transcribed, so sequencing captured expressed TCRB transcripts. TCRdb's copy holds only in-frame clones and misses some; the assay was immunoSEQ multiplex PCR. The repertoire has some 360,000 clones, roughly a fifth of them found once; the top ten carry 0.044%. Via CD45RO/CCR7/CD25/CD127/CD95/CD27, cells of the CD4+ naive, central memory, regulatory and stem cell-like memory subsets were sorted. Notes on this clone: The target antigen is unknown.

The specimen was naive CD4+ T cells from blood. The chain couples TRBV6-5 to TRBJ2-5; D gene uncertain. This TCR came from a woman under 30 in good health. The CDR3 nucleotides are TGTGCCAGCAGTTACATGCGAGCGCCACAAGAGACCCAGTACTTC. Translation gives CASSYMRAPQETQYF.